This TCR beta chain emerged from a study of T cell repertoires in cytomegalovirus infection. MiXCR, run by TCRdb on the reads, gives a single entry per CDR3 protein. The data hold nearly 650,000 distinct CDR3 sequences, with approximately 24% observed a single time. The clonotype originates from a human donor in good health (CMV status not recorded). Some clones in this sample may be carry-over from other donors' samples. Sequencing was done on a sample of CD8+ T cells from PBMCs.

The CDR3, as DNA: TGTGCCAGCAGTCCGGGGACCATGAGGACTGAAGCTTTCTTT. Residues: CASSPGTMRTEAFF. The chain recombines TRBV28 with TRBJ1-1; D possibly corresponds to TRBD1 (5 bases). Trimming cost V 5 bases and J 5 bases, with 15 bases left between them. From germline, CDR1 is MDHEN and CDR2 SYDVKM. This CDR3 spans 14 amino acids. Full variable domain (missing parts from reference TRBV28 and TRBJ1-1): DVKVTQSSRYLVKRTGEKVFLECVQDMDHENMFWYRQDPGLGLRLIYFSYDVKMKEKGDIPEGYSVSREKKERFSLILESASTNQTSMYLCASSPGTMRTEAFFGQGTRLTVV.